One sample yielded the 17 T cell receptor beta chains listed below, sequenced in a study of long-term antiretroviral therapy in people with HIV. They ran version v3.0 of the immunoSEQ assay at survey level. Measured with immunoSEQ multiplex PCR; TCRdb has only the in-frame clones, and not every one. Of roughly 38,000 clones detected, 75% to 85% appear once; the ten largest clones hold roughly 5.2%. This specimen was unsorted PBMCs, taken 3.4 years after starting antiretroviral therapy. The receptors were sampled from a man aged 25-45 years with HIV.

V usage is TRBV19 and J usage is TRBJ1-5; possible D gene TRBD1, 5 bases. This CDR3 has 14 residues. The germline gives CDR1 LNHDA, CDR2 SQIVND (reference sequence). The V and J ends lost 3 bases and 11 bases respectively, with 17 bases between them. CDR3 in amino acids: CASSIDWGSMAQHF. The DNA for the CDR3 is TGTGCCAGTAGTATTGATTGGGGGAGTATGGCCCAGCATTTT.

The gene calls are TRBV7-9 and TRBJ2-7; no clear D gene. CDR3 length: 13 residues. Germline assignment: CDR1 SEHNR and CDR2 FQNEAQ (reference sequence). Trimming pared 3 bases from V and 5 bases from J, leaving 11 bases between. CDR3 in amino acids: CASSLSNRDEQYF. CDR3 in DNA: TGTGCCAGCAGCTTGTCCAATCGGGACGAGCAGTACTTC. The complete variable domain, with remaining parts taken from reference TRBV7-9 and TRBJ2-7, reads DTGVSQNPRHKITKRGQNVTFRCDPISEHNRLYWYRQTLGQGPEFLTYFQNEAQLEKSRLLSDRFSAERPKGSFSTLEIQRTEQGDSAMYLCASSLSNRDEQYFGPGTRLTVT.

This clone was recorded a few times. V gene TRBV11-2 combines with J gene TRBJ2-7, with D possibly TRBD2 on 6 matching bases. The germline CDR1 and CDR2 sequences are SGHAT and FQNNGV. V was shortened by 1 base and J by 3 bases, with 7 bases between the two germline ends. The CDR3 runs 13 residues. CDR3: CASSLGGIYEQYF. CDR3 DNA sequence: TGTGCCAGCAGCTTAGGCGGGATCTACGAGCAGTACTTC.

This chain uses TRBV7-8 with TRBJ2-7; 10 nucleotides align to TRBD2. Losses at the gene ends were 5 bases for V and 0 bases for J; bases not matched to a gene: 4. The CDR3 spans 15 residues. Germline values: CDR1 SGHVS, CDR2 FQNEAQ. The CDR3 spells CASSPWTSGSYEQYF. The CDR3 DNA is TGTGCCAGCAGCCCCTGGACTAGCGGCTCCTACGAGCAGTACTTC. Looking up the rest from reference TRBV7-8 and TRBJ2-7 gives the full variable domain: GAGVSQSPRYKVAKRGQDVALRCDPISGHVSLFWYQQALGQGPEFLTYFQNEAQLDKSGLPSDRFFAERPEGSVSTLKIQRTQQEDSAVYLCASSPWTSGSYEQYFGPGTRLTVT.

The chain has TRBV5-1 and TRBJ2-3; 8 bases map to TRBD2. The trim removed 0 bases at V and 4 bases at J, leaving 1 base unmatched. The CDR3 has 14 residues. The germline gives CDR1 SGHRS, CDR2 YFSETQ. The DNA of the CDR3 is TGCGCCAGCAGCTTGGCCGGGGGGGCAGATACGCAGTATTTT. It codes for CASSLAGGADTQYF.

This sequence joins TRBV5-8 and TRBJ1-4, with a possible D match to TRBD1 (5 bases). The CDR3 has 14 amino acids. The ends were cut back, 2 bases at V and 7 bases at J, with 12 bases in the middle. Germline lookup yields CDR1 SGHTS and CDR2 YDEGEE. DNA of the CDR3: TGTGCCAGCAGCTTCGGGACTACGGGTGAAAAACTGTTTTTT. Its translation is CASSFGTTGEKLFF.

The chain combines TRBV27 with TRBJ1-1; a possible D gene is TRBD1 (5 bases). Germline CDR1 MNHEY, CDR2 SMNVEV (reference sequence). V was clipped by 6 bases and J by 1 base, with 12 bases between them. This CDR3 spans 14 amino acids. CDR3 in amino acids: CASRMTRANTEAFF. CDR3 nucleotides: TGTGCCAGCAGAATGACCAGGGCGAACACTGAAGCTTTCTTT.

The chain couples TRBV29-1 to TRBJ2-1, with a weak D call TRBD1 (5 bases). The CDR3 has 17 residues. V lost 3 bases and J lost 0, with 18 bases in between. Germline assignment: CDR1 SQVTM and CDR2 ANQGSEA. The CDR3 here is CSVEGHEGVSSYNEQFF. The CDR3 bases are TGCAGCGTTGAGGGTCACGAAGGGGTAAGCTCCTACAATGAGCAGTTCTTC.

This clone was counted a few times. The J gene is TRBJ2-7, the V gene TRBV7-2; no clear D. The CDR3 sequence is 12 residues long. Trimming took 5 bases from V and 4 from J, leaving 9 bases between them. Germline V gene sequence: CDR1 SGHTA, CDR2 FQGNSA. CDR3 amino acids: CASSHDSYEQYF. Here the CDR3 DNA reads TGTGCCAGCAGCCATGATTCGTACGAGCAGTACTTC.

The V and J genes are TRBV19 and TRBJ1-4, with D unresolved. This CDR3 contains 11 residues. Per the germline V gene, CDR1 is LNHDA and CDR2 is SQIVND (reference sequence). V was trimmed by 7 bases and J by 11 bases, leaving 11 bases between them. The DNA of the CDR3 is TGTGCCAGTATGAGAGGCTGGAAACTGTTTTTT. Translating it yields CASMRGWKLFF.

This chain joins TRBV18 and TRBJ1-1; tentative D call: TRBD1 (6 bases). Trimming shortened V by 5 bases and J by 1 base, and 8 bases separated the two germline ends. The CDR3 totals 13 residues. Germline values: CDR1 KGHSH, CDR2 LQKENI. The CDR3 is CASSEGQNTEAFF. The CDR3 DNA is TGTGCCAGCTCAGAGGGACAGAACACTGAAGCTTTCTTT. The whole variable domain, remainder taken from reference TRBV18 and TRBJ1-1, is NAGVMQNPRHLVRRRGQEARLRCSPMKGHSHVYWYRQLPEEGLKFMVYLQKENIIDESGMPKERFSAEFPKEGPSILRIQQVVRGDSAAYFCASSEGQNTEAFFGQGTRLTVV.

The chain has TRBV10-3 and TRBJ2-3; 7 bases match TRBD1. Germline V gene data show CDR1 as ENHRY and CDR2 as SYGVKD. V lost 6 bases and J lost 5; bases outside the gene matches: 5. The CDR3 loop spans 13 amino acids. The CDR3 DNA is TGTGCCATCAGAGATACAGGGGAAGATACGCAGTATTTT. This gives the protein CAIRDTGEDTQYF.

The rearrangement joins TRBV27 to TRBJ2-7; possibly TRBD1 for D (6 bases). The germline V gene encodes CDR1 MNHEY and CDR2 SMNVEV (reference sequence). The CDR3 runs 12 residues. V was clipped by 6 bases and J by 4 bases, with 10 bases between them. CDR3 sequence reads: CASRDSPYEQYF. The CDR3 DNA is TGTGCCAGCAGGGACAGCCCTTACGAGCAGTACTTC.

V gene TRBV10-1 combines with J gene TRBJ1-3; D might be TRBD1 (6 bases). With 6 bases removed from V and 2 bases from J, the gap between germline ends came to 11 bases. Germline lookup yields CDR1 WNHNN and CDR2 SYGVQD (reference sequence). There are 14 residues in the CDR3. In DNA form, the CDR3 reads TGCGCCAGCAGCCCGGCAGGGGCTGGAAACACCATATATTTT. The encoded protein is CASSPAGAGNTIYF.

The rearrangement joins TRBV6-4 to TRBJ2-5, with 8 bases matching TRBD1. In germline, CDR1 is MRHNA, CDR2 SNTAGT. Losses at the gene ends were 2 bases for V and 4 bases for J; bases not matched to a gene: 18. The CDR3 has 19 amino acids. The CDR3 region is CASSDGQGRGKGYGETQYF. CDR3 bases: TGTGCCAGCAGTGACGGACAGGGTAGGGGAAAGGGGTATGGAGAGACCCAGTACTTC.

This chain links TRBV7-9 with TRBJ2-3; TRBD1 aligns across 7 bases. V lost 2 bases and J lost 6; bases outside the gene matches: 8. Germline V gene data show CDR1 as SEHNR and CDR2 as FQNEAQ (reference sequence). The length of the CDR3 is 15 residues. The CDR3 is CASSLQTGKGDTQYF. The CDR3 coding sequence is TGTGCCAGCAGCTTACAGACAGGGAAGGGGGATACGCAGTATTTT.

V and J are TRBV2 and TRBJ2-7; D gene uncertain. The CDR3 extends over 14 amino acids. The V gene's germline CDR1 is SNHLY and CDR2 FYNNEI. V was clipped by 8 bases and J by 2 bases, with 16 bases between them. CDR3 sequence (DNA): TGTGCCAGCTCGGTCCAAGGTGTGACCTACGAGCAGTACTTC. Protein product: CASSVQGVTYEQYF.